This T cell receptor beta chain was retrieved from a study of T cell responses to AZD1222 COVID-19 vaccine. General study results and limits: Unmutated variant regions are reportedly targeted by nearly half of spike-specific TCRs.

Germline CDR1 LGHNA, CDR2 YNFKEQ. The CDR3 has 16 residues. The V gene end was trimmed by 2 bases and the J gene end by 4 bases; junction bases not matched to a gene: 11. Concerning this clone: The antigen is undetermined.

Assay used: immunoSEQ multiplex PCR; TCRdb lists only in-frame clones, some missing. Of some 150,000 clones detected, just under 90% appear once; the ten largest clones hold around 4.5%. The chain links TRBV4-2 to TRBJ2-7; 7 nucleotides agree with TRBD1. The TCR was taken from an adult who received the MenACWY meningococcal vaccine as a control. Sequenced material: peripheral blood, taken 28 days after the second dose of the MenACWY control vaccine. The CDR3 is CASSQTYVDRVYEQYF. CDR3 bases: TGTGCCAGCAGCCAAACGTACGTCGACAGGGTATACGAGCAGTACTTC.